One and the same sample provided the 18 T cell receptor beta chains below, sequenced in a study of blood T cell repertoires in COVID-19 (dated by TCRdb to the early 2020s). Libraries were made using the immunoSEQ multiplex PCR assay. TCRdb took over this immuneACCESS table, retaining in-frame rearrangements with V and J assigned. Such tables are incomplete; in checked studies, under half of the missing clones stem from an unresolved V gene, and the remainder is unexplained. A total of 250,000 or so clones appear in this sample, 70% to 90% of them only once. The ten top clones hold about 3% of the sample. The sequenced sample consisted of peripheral blood. Every receptor here comes from a young man with active or convalescent COVID-19.

Only one count was recorded for this clone. The chain couples TRBV6-5 to TRBJ1-1, with D possibly matching TRBD1 (5 bases). The CDR3 consists of 14 residues. Germline CDR1 MNHEY, CDR2 SVGAGI. V was clipped by 0 bases and J by 3 bases, with 8 bases between them. The CDR3 here is CASSYSGGDTEAFF. The CDR3 DNA sequence: TGTGCCAGCAGTTACTCGGGGGGGGACACTGAAGCTTTCTTT.

The V and J genes are TRBV4-3 and TRBJ1-5; unclear D gene. Trimming took 3 bases from V and 7 from J, leaving 13 bases between them. CDR1 and CDR2 from the germline V gene are LGHNA and YSLEER. The CDR3 has 14 residues. The CDR3 region has the DNA TGCGCCAGCAGCCAGTCCGTCGCGGGGCAGCCCCAGCATTTT. It specifies CASSQSVAGQPQHF.

DNA for the CDR3: TGTGCCAGTAGTATTGGAGCGAACACTGAAGCTTTCTTT. This gives the protein CASSIGANTEAFF. The gene calls are TRBV19 and TRBJ1-1; D remains ambiguous. The CDR3 runs 13 residues. Trimming shortened V by 3 bases and J by 1 base, and 6 bases separated the two germline ends. Germline V gives CDR1 LNHDA, CDR2 SQIVND (reference sequence).

The J gene is TRBJ1-2, the V gene TRBV5-1; 8 nucleotides line up with TRBD1. CDR3 length: 13 residues. The germline V gene has CDR1 SGHRS and CDR2 YFSETQ. V gave up 3 bases and J gave up 4 bases; unmatched junction bases: 2. The chain's CDR3 is CASSSGQGYGYTF. The CDR3 bases are TGCGCCAGCAGCTCCGGACAGGGCTATGGCTACACCTTC.

The chain recombines TRBV19 with TRBJ2-1, with 14 bases aligning to TRBD2. Germline-derived CDR1 and CDR2 are LNHDA and SQIVND (reference sequence). CDR3 size: 16 residues. After removal of 4 bases from V and 5 bases from J, the junction contained 4 bases not matched to a gene. The CDR3 DNA reads TGTGCCAGTAGTAGCAGACTAGCGGGGGGGAACAATGAGCAGTTCTTC. This translates into CASSSRLAGGNNEQFF. The variable domain in full, completed from reference TRBV19 and TRBJ2-1, reads DGGITQSPKYLFRKEGQNVTLSCEQNLNHDAMYWYRQDPGQGLRLIYYSQIVNDFQKGDIAEGYSVSREKKESFPLTVTSAQKNPTAFYLCASSSRLAGGNNEQFFGPGTRLTVL.

The chain combines TRBV5-4 with TRBJ2-7, with 12 bases identical to TRBD2. V was clipped by 5 bases and J by 7 bases; unmatched bases: 7. This CDR3 is built from 14 residues. Germline V gene sequence: CDR1 SGHNT, CDR2 YYREEE (reference sequence). CDR3 protein: CASRLAGGPREQYF. Written as DNA, the CDR3 is TGTGCCAGCAGGCTAGCGGGAGGGCCAAGGGAGCAGTACTTC.

For the CDR3, the DNA is TGTGCCAGCAGCCCGGAACTAGCGGGAGTGTACGAGCAGTACTTC. It yields the protein CASSPELAGVYEQYF. This chain joins TRBV7-3 and TRBJ2-7; 11 bases are a match to TRBD2. The CDR3 length is 15 residues. The germline V gene encodes CDR1 SGHTA and CDR2 FQGTGA. The V and J ends lost 5 bases and 4 bases, in that order; junction bases with no gene match: 7.

This chain joins TRBV5-4 and TRBJ1-1, with D perhaps matching TRBD1 (5 bases). This CDR3 spans 14 amino acids. V was trimmed by 4 bases and J by 1 base, leaving 11 bases between them. CDR1 SGHNT and CDR2 YYREEE come from the germline V gene (reference sequence). The CDR3 sequence is CASSPEGRNTEAFF. The CDR3 bases are TGTGCCAGCAGCCCGGAGGGACGGAACACTGAAGCTTTCTTT. Using reference TRBV5-4 and TRBJ1-1 for the parts outside the CDR3, the full variable domain is ETGVTQSPTHLIKTRGQQVTLRCSSQSGHNTVSWYQQALGQGPQFIFQYYREEENGRGNFPPRFSGLQFPNYSSELNVNALELDDSALYLCASSPEGRNTEAFFGQGTRLTVV.

This sequence joins TRBV19 and TRBJ2-3, with TRBD2 matching over 12 bases. CDR1 and CDR2 from the germline V gene are LNHDA and SQIVND (reference sequence). V lost 10 bases, J lost 2 bases, and 19 bases stayed unmatched. The CDR3 spans 19 residues. The CDR3 here is CATAQGATSGRGPTDTQYF. DNA of the CDR3: TGTGCCACAGCTCAGGGGGCGACTAGCGGGAGAGGCCCCACAGATACGCAGTATTTT.

The V and J genes are TRBV6-5 and TRBJ2-7; 7 bases agree with TRBD1. CDR3 length: 13 amino acids. Germline V gene lookup returns CDR1 MNHEY and CDR2 SVGAGI. The trim removed 5 bases at V and 4 bases at J, leaving 5 bases unmatched. The CDR3 coding sequence is TGTGCCAGCAGTATCGGACAGGATTACGAGCAGTACTTC. This sequence encodes CASSIGQDYEQYF.

V and J are TRBV6-2 or TRBV6-3 and TRBJ2-3; 8 bases are a match to TRBD1. This CDR3 comprises 14 residues. Germline loops: CDR1 MNHEY, CDR2 SVGEGT. With 5 bases clipped from V and 4 bases from J, the junction kept 5 bases outside the gene matches. The CDR3 DNA follows: TGTGCCAGCAGTATAAGGACAGGGCCAGATACGCAGTATTTT. Translated: CASSIRTGPDTQYF.

The chain has TRBV3-1 (or the pseudogene TRBV3-2) and TRBJ1-5; possible D gene TRBD1, 5 bases. CDR1 is LGHDT and CDR2 is YNNKEL in the germline V gene (reference sequence). Trimming left V 0 bases short and J 0 bases short, with 9 bases between. This CDR3 is built from 16 residues. Here the CDR3 reads CASSQDAGISNQPQHF. The CDR3 DNA is TGTGCCAGCAGCCAAGATGCAGGGATTAGCAATCAGCCCCAGCATTTT.

This chain joins TRBV5-1 and TRBJ2-5; 9 bases fit TRBD1. CDR1 is SGHRS and CDR2 is YFSETQ in the germline V gene. This CDR3 comprises 15 residues. V lost 4 bases and J lost 4; bases outside the gene matches: 8. Written as DNA, the CDR3 is TGCGCCAGCAGCCCCCGGACAGGGGACGGAGAGACCCAGTACTTC. Amino acids: CASSPRTGDGETQYF.

V and J are TRBV10-3 and TRBJ2-1; TRBD2 matches 7 bases. CDR1 ENHRY and CDR2 SYGVKD come from the germline V gene. The CDR3 has 13 amino acids. J lost 9 bases, V lost 1 base, and 3 bases had no gene match. CDR3: CAISEFERGEQFF. In DNA form, the CDR3 reads TGTGCCATCAGTGAGTTCGAGCGGGGTGAGCAGTTCTTC.

J is TRBJ2-1 and V is TRBV6-5; no reliable D call. CDR3 size: 12 residues. Germline lookup yields CDR1 MNHEY and CDR2 SVGAGI. Trimming removed 10 bases at V and 8 bases at J, with 15 bases between. DNA of the CDR3: TGTGCCACCCGGTCAGGTTTCGATGAGCAGTTCTTC. Its protein is CATRSGFDEQFF.

V usage is TRBV4-3 and J usage is TRBJ1-2; the D gene is possibly TRBD1 (5 bases). V was cut by 0 bases and J by 5 bases, with 13 bases left in between. Germline V lookup: CDR1 LGHNA, CDR2 YSLEER. The CDR3 runs 15 residues. This chain's CDR3 is CASSQDSGRGYGYTF. CDR3 DNA: TGCGCCAGCAGCCAAGACTCAGGGCGGGGATATGGCTACACCTTC.

The V call is TRBV15, the J call TRBJ1-1, with TRBD1 matching over 7 bases. This CDR3 region has 14 residues. Germline CDR1 is LNHNV and CDR2 is YYDKDF (reference sequence). V trimming: 3 bases; J trimming: 7 bases; junction bases outside the gene matches: 8. The CDR3 nucleotides read TGTGCCACCAGCAGGGGGACAGCCCGGGGTGAAGCTTTCTTT. This gives the protein CATSRGTARGEAFF.

The J gene is TRBJ2-7, the V gene TRBV6-5; perhaps TRBD1 as D (5 bases). V lost 2 bases and J lost 6, with 11 bases in between. The CDR3 has 13 amino acids. Germline V lookup: CDR1 MNHEY, CDR2 SVGAGI. The CDR3 sequence is CASSYVGHSEQYF. For the CDR3, the DNA is TGTGCCAGCAGTTACGTGGGGCACTCCGAGCAGTACTTC.